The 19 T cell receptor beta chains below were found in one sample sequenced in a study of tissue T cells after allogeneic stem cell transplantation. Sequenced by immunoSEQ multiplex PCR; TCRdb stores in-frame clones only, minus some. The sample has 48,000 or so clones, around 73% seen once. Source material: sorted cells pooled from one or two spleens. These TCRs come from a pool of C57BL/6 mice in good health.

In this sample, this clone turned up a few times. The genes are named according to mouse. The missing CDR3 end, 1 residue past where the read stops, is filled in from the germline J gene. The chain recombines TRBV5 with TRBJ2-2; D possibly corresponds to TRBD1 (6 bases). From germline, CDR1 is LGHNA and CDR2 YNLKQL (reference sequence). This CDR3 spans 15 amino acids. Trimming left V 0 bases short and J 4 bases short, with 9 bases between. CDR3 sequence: CASSQDQGPTGQLYF. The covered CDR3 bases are TGTGCCAGCAGCCAAGATCAGGGGCCCACCGGGCAGCTCTAC.

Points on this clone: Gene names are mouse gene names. The sequenced CDR3 bases are TGCACCTGCAGTGGACAGGGGGCCGTCGAAAGATTATTT. This gives the protein CTCSGQGAVERLF. The CDR3 in its entirety is CTCSGQGAVERLFF. The J gene is TRBJ1-4, the V gene TRBV1, with TRBD1 matching 10 bases. The CDR3 end falls 1 residue outside the read, so it is completed with the germline J gene. The CDR3 is 14 amino acids. Germline V gives CDR1 NSQYPW, CDR2 LRSPGD (reference sequence). V dropped 4 bases and J dropped 7; count of bases not matched to a gene: 3.

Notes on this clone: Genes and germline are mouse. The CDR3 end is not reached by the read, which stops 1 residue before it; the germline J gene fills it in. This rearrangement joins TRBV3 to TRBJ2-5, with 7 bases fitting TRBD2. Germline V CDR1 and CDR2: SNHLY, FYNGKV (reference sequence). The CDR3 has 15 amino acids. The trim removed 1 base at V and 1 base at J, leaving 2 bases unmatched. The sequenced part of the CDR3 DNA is TGTGCCAGCAGCTTAGAGTGGGGGGACCAAGACACCCAGTAC. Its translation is CASSLEWGDQDTQY. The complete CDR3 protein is CASSLEWGDQDTQYF.

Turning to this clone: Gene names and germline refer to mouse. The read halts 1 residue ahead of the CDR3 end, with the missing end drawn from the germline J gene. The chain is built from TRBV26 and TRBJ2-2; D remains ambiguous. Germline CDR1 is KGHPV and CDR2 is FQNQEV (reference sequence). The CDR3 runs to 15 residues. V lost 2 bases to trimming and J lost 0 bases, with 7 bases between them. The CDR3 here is CASSLLWTNTGQLYF. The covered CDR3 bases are TGTGCCAGCAGTCTGCTCTGGACAAACACCGGGCAGCTCTAC.

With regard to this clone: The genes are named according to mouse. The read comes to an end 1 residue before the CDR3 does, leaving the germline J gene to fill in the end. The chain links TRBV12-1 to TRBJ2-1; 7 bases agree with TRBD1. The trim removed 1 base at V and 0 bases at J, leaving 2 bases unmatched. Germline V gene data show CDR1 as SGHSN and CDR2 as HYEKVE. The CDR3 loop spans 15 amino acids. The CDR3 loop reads CASSLGTANYAEQFF. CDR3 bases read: TGTGCCAGCTCTCTTGGGACAGCTAACTATGCTGAGCAGTTC.

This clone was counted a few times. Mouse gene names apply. CDR3 sequence reads: CASSPTGGYEQYF. The covered CDR3 bases are TGTGCCAGCAGCCCGACAGGGGGCTATGAACAGTAC. The chain combines TRBV3 with TRBJ2-7; 9 nucleotides line up with TRBD1. The read falls 1 residue short of the CDR3 end, and the missing part is taken from the germline J gene. Germline V gene data show CDR1 as SNHLY and CDR2 as FYNGKV (reference sequence). The CDR3 loop spans 13 amino acids. The ends lost 5 bases at V and 3 bases at J; junction bases unmatched: 2.

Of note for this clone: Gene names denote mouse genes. The CDR3 loop is CASSLRTAYEQYF. The covered CDR3 bases are TGTGCCAGCAGCTTACGGACAGCCTATGAACAGTAC. The chain joins TRBV3 to TRBJ2-7, with a possible D match to TRBD1 (6 bases). The sequenced fragment ends 1 residue before the CDR3 boundary, so the rest is inferred from the germline J gene. Trimming shortened V by 2 bases and J by 2 bases, and 7 bases separated the two germline ends. The length of the CDR3 is 13 residues. The germline gives CDR1 SNHLY, CDR2 FYNGKV (reference sequence).

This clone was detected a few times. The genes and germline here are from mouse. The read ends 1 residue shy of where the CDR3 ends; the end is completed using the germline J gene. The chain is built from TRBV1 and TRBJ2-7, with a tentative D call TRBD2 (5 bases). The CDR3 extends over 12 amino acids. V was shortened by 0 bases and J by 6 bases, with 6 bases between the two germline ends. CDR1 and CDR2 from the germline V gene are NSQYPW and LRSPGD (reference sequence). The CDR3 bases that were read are TGCACCTGCAGTGCAGACTGGGTTGAACAGTAC. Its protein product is CTCSADWVEQY. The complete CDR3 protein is CTCSADWVEQYF.

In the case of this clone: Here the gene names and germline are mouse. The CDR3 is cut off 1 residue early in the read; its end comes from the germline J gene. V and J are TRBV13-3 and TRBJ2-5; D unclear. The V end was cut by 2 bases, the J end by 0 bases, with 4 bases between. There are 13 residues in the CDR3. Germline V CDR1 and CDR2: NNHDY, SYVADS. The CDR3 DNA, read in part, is TGTGCCAGCAGTGACAGAAACCAAGACACCCAGTAC. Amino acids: CASSDRNQDTQY. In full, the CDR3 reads CASSDRNQDTQYF.

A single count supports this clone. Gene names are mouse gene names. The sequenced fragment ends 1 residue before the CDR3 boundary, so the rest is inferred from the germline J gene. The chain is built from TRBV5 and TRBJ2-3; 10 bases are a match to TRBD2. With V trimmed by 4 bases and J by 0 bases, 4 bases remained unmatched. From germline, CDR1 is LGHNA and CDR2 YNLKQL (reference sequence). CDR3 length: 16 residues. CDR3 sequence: CASSPDWGASAETLYF. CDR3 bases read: TGTGCCAGCAGCCCCGACTGGGGGGCTAGTGCAGAAACGCTGTAT.

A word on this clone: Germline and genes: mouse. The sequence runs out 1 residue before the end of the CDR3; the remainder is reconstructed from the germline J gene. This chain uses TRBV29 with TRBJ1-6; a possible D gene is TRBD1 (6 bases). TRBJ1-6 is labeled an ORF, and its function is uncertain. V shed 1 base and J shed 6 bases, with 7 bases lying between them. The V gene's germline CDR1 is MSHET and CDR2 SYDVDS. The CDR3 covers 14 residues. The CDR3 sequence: CASSLWGANSPLYF. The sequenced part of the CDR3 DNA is TGTGCTAGCAGTTTATGGGGGGCTAATTCGCCCCTCTAC.

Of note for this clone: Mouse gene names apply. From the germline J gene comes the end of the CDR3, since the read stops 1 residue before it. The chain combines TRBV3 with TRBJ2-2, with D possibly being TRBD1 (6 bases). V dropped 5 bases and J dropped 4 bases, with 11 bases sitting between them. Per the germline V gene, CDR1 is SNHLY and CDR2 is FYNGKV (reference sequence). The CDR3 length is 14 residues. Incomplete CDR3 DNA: TGTGCCAGCAGCCAACAGGGTGGCACCGGGCAGCTCTAC. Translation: CASSQQGGTGQLY. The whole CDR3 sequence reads CASSQQGGTGQLYF.

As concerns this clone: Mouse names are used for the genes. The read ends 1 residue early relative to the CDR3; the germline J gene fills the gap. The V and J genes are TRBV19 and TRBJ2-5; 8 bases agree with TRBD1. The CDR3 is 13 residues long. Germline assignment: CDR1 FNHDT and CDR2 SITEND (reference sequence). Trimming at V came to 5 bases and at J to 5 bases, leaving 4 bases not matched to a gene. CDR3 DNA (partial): TGTGCCAGCAGCAGACAGGGGAGAGACACCCAGTAC. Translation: CASSRQGRDTQY. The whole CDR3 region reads CASSRQGRDTQYF.

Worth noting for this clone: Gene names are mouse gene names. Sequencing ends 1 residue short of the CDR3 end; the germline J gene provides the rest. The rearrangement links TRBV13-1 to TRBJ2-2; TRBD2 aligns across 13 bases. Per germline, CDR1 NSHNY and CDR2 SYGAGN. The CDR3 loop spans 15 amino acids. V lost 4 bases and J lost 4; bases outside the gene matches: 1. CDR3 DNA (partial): TGTGCCAGCAGTCGGACTGGGGGGGCCACCGGGCAGCTCTAC. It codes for CASSRTGGATGQLY. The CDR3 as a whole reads CASSRTGGATGQLYF.

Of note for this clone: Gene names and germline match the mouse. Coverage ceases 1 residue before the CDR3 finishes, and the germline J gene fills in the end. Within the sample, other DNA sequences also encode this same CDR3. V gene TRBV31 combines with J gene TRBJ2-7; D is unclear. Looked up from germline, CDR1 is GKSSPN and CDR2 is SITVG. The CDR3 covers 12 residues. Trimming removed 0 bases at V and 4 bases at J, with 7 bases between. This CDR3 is CAWSLVQYEQYF. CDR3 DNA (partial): TGTGCCTGGAGTCTAGTCCAGTATGAACAGTAC. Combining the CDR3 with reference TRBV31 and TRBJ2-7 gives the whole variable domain AQTIHQWPVAEIKAVGSPLSLGCTIKGKSSPNLYWYWQATGGTLQQLFYSITVGQVESVVQLNLSASRPKDDQFILSTEKLLLSHSGFYLCAWSLVQYEQYFGPGTRLTVL.

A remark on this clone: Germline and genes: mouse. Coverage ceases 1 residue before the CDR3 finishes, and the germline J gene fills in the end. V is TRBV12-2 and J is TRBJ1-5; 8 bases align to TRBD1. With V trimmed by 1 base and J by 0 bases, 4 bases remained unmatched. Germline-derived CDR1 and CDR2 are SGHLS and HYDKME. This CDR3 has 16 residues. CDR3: CASSLSQGVNNQAPLF. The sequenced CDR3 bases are TGTGCCAGCTCTCTTTCACAGGGGGTTAACAACCAGGCTCCGCTT.

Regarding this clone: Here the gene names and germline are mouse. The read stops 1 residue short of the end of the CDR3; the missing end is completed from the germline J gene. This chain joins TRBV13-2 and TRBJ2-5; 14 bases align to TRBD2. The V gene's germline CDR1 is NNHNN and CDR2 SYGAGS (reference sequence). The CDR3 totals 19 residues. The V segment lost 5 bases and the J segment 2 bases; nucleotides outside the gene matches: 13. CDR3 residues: CASGLPGLGGREGQDTQYF. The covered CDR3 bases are TGTGCCAGCGGGCTCCCGGGACTGGGGGGGCGAGAGGGCCAAGACACCCAGTAC.

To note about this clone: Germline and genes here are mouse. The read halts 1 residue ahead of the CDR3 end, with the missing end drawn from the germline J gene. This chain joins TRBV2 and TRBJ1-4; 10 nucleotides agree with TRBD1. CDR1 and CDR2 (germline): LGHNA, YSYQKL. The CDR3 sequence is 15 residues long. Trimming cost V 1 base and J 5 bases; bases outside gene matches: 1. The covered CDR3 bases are TGTGCCAGCAGCCAAGTGGGACAGGGGAACGAAAGATTATTT. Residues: CASSQVGQGNERLF. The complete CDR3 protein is CASSQVGQGNERLFF.

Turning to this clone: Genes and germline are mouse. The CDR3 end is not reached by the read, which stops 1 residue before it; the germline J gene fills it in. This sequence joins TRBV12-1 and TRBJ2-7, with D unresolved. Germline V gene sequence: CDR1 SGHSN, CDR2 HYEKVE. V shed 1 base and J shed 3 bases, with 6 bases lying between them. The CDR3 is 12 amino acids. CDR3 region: CASSLGDYEQYF. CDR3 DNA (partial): TGTGCCAGCTCTCTTGGCGACTATGAACAGTAC.